This T cell receptor (beta chain) originates from a study of vaccination and CD4 T cells after COVID-19. Trimming stripped 1 base from V and 2 bases from J, with 10 bases between. The CDR3 is 15 amino acids. The germline V gene encodes CDR1 SGHNT and CDR2 YENEEA. This clonotype appeared a few times. Its antigen is not known. Sequenced with the Oncomine TCR Beta short-read assay was DNA taken from cultured CD4+ T cells. TCRdb passed the PCR reads through MiXCR, listing each CDR3 protein once. This table has roughly 14,000 distinct CDR3 sequences, 25% to 30% appearing once. The sample's treatment: approximately nine-day PBMC culture with coronavirus spike peptide pools or control peptides (ViraFEST assay). On day 3 and again on day 7, fresh IL-2 medium was used to replace half the medium.

V is TRBV11-3 and J is TRBJ2-3, with D possibly matching TRBD2 (6 bases). This clonotype was obtained from a human donor who received a COVID-19 vaccine. This specimen was CD4+ T cells from blood, cultured in vitro, taken before SARS-CoV-2 vaccination. CDR3 nucleotide sequence: TGTGCCAGCAGCTTAGGCGGGGAGCCCACAGATACGCAGTATTTT. Translated, it gives CASSLGGEPTDTQYF.